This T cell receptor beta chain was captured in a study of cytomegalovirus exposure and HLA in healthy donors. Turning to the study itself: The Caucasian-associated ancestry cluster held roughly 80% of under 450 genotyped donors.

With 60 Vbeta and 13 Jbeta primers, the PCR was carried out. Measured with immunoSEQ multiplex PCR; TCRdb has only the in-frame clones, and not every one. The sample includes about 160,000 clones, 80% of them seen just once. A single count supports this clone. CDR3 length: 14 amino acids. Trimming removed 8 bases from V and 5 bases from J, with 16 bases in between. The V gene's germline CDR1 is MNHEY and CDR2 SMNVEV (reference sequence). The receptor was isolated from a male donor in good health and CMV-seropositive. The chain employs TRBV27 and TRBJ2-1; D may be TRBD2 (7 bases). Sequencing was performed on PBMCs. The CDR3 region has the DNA TGTGCCAGCGGCGATGGGGGGGCGGACAATGAGCAGTTCTTC. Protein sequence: CASGDGGADNEQFF.